Shown below are 18 T cell receptor beta chains from a single sample sequenced in a study of cytomegalovirus exposure and HLA in healthy donors. Vbeta (60) and Jbeta (13) primers were used in the PCR. Method: immunoSEQ multiplex PCR; TCRdb's copy keeps in-frame clones and lacks some. Of 130,000 to 150,000 clones in the sample, over 60% were seen once. The sequencing sample was made of PBMCs. These receptors originate from a man aged 35-49 years in good health and CMV-seropositive.

This clone was observed a handful of times. The rearrangement joins TRBV7-9 to TRBJ1-4; 7 bases are shared with TRBD1. V lost 4 bases and J lost 6; bases outside the gene matches: 8. The CDR3 is 15 amino acids. Germline values: CDR1 SEHNR, CDR2 FQNEAQ (reference sequence). The CDR3 DNA follows: TGTGCCAGCAGCTCGAGGGGGCGGTTCGATGAAAAACTGTTTTTT. Translating gives CASSSRGRFDEKLFF. The complete variable domain, with remaining parts taken from reference TRBV7-9 and TRBJ1-4, reads DTGVSQNPRHKITKRGQNVTFRCDPISEHNRLYWYRQTLGQGPEFLTYFQNEAQLEKSRLLSDRFSAERPKGSFSTLEIQRTEQGDSAMYLCASSSRGRFDEKLFFGSGTQLSVL.

This sequence joins TRBV9 and TRBJ1-2, with TRBD1 as a possible D gene (5 bases). This CDR3 is built from 13 residues. Trimming stripped 0 bases from V and 8 bases from J, with 11 bases between. The germline V gene encodes CDR1 SGDLS and CDR2 YYNGEE. In DNA, the CDR3 is TGTGCCAGCAGCGTAGATGGCCAGGGCGGCTACACCTTC. Translation: CASSVDGQGGYTF. The whole variable domain, remainder taken from reference TRBV9 and TRBJ1-2, is DSGVTQTPKHLITATGQRVTLRCSPRSGDLSVYWYQQSLDQGLQFLIQYYNGEERAKGNILERFSAQQFPDLHSELNLSSLELGDSALYFCASSVDGQGGYTFGSGTRLTVV.

The V call is TRBV28, the J call TRBJ1-1, with TRBD1 matching over 7 bases. In germline, CDR1 is MDHEN, CDR2 SYDVKM. CDR3 length equals 14 residues. With V trimmed by 3 bases and J by 1 base, 2 bases remained unmatched. The CDR3 region has the DNA TGTGCCAGCAGTTTCGGACAGGAGAACACTGAAGCTTTCTTT. The encoded protein is CASSFGQENTEAFF.

V is TRBV19 and J is TRBJ1-1; D possibly corresponds to TRBD1 (5 bases). V gave up 7 bases and J gave up 7 bases, with 19 bases separating them. CDR3 size: 14 residues. CDR1 is LNHDA and CDR2 is SQIVND in the germline V gene (reference sequence). The CDR3 loop is CASTMGGAWDEAFF. The CDR3 DNA is TGTGCCAGTACCATGGGAGGGGCTTGGGATGAAGCTTTCTTT.

This clone is a singleton in its sample. The V call is TRBV7-2, the J call TRBJ2-5; no clear D gene. The CDR3 has 11 residues. The germline V and J ends were trimmed by 3 bases and 5 bases, with 4 bases remaining between them. CDR1 is SGHTA and CDR2 is FQGNSA in the germline V gene. CDR3: CASSLAETQYF. The DNA for the CDR3 is TGTGCCAGCAGCTTGGCCGAGACCCAGTACTTC.

Turning to this clone: The junction differs from germline at one of its ends, possibly a read error. The sample holds other DNA sequences that translate to the same CDR3. The rearrangement uses TRBV6-5 and TRBJ1-6, with D maybe TRBD1 (5 bases). The CDR3 has 13 residues. Germline CDR1 and CDR2: MNHEY and SVGAGI. CDR3 protein: CASSDSHNSPLHF. The CDR3 nucleotides are TGTGCCAGCAGTGACAGCCATAATTCCCCCCTCCACTTT.

On this clone itself: Compared with germline, one end of the junction differs, possibly owing to a read error. The chain links TRBV7-8 to TRBJ2-7; 8 bases match TRBD1. In germline, CDR1 is SGHVS, CDR2 FQNEAQ. This CDR3 spans 12 amino acids. CDR3 bases: TGTGCCAGCAGCTTCCCAGGGGGCGCCGGGAACTTC. Its protein product is CASSFPGGAGNF.

In DNA, the CDR3 is TGTGCCAGCAGCGTAGGCGGGGAGAGGTTTGGGGAGCTGTTTTTT. Protein sequence: CASSVGGERFGELFF. The V gene is TRBV9, the J gene TRBJ2-2; tentatively, D is TRBD2 (6 bases). The CDR3 length is 15 residues. Trimming pared 0 bases from V and 8 bases from J, leaving 14 bases between. Germline V lookup: CDR1 SGDLS, CDR2 YYNGEE.

This chain links TRBV21-1 with TRBJ1-5; the table's D call, TRBD1, has no DNA check behind it. TRBV21-1 is assigned pseudogene status. The CDR3 has 16 amino acids. The DNA of the CDR3 is TGTGCCAGCAGCAAGCCCCCAGGGTATAGCAATCAGCCCCAGCATTTT. The encoded protein is CASSKPPGYSNQPQHF.

This chain links TRBV6-5 with TRBJ2-7; 13 bases align to TRBD2. Germline assignment: CDR1 MNHEY and CDR2 SVGAGI. V was clipped by 6 bases and J by 6 bases; unmatched bases: 8. This CDR3 spans 15 amino acids. CDR3 DNA sequence: TGTGCCAGCAGGTCACTAGCGGGGGGGCGGAGCGAGCAGTACTTC. Its protein is CASRSLAGGRSEQYF.

This chain connects TRBV10-1 to TRBJ1-5, with 7 positions matching TRBD1. CDR1 is WNHNN and CDR2 is SYGVQD in the germline V gene (reference sequence). Germline trimming cut 2 bases from V and 7 bases from J; bases unmatched to any gene: 8. There are 15 residues in the CDR3. In DNA form, the CDR3 reads TGCGCCAGCAGTGAGGGCAGAGGGGGCCCACAGCCCCAGCATTTT. Its protein is CASSEGRGGPQPQHF.

The chain has TRBV29-1 and TRBJ1-2; D possibly corresponds to TRBD1 (5 bases). Germline V CDR1 and CDR2: SQVTM, ANQGSEA. Trimming stripped 1 base from V and 8 bases from J, with 14 bases between. The CDR3 length is 13 residues. The CDR3 DNA is TGCAGCGTTGAAGGGGGGGATAGAAGAGGCTACACCTTC. This encodes CSVEGGDRRGYTF.

This clone appeared once. This chain uses TRBV7-3 with TRBJ2-1; a possible D gene is TRBD2 (6 bases). With 3 bases removed from V and 6 bases from J, the gap between germline ends came to 15 bases. Germline V gene data show CDR1 as SGHTA and CDR2 as FQGTGA. The CDR3 spans 15 residues. CDR3 DNA: TGTGCCAGCAGCTTTAGCGGAGCCCCTGGCAATGAGCAGTTCTTC. This gives the protein CASSFSGAPGNEQFF.

The chain employs TRBV6-4 and TRBJ1-1; 8 bases fit TRBD1. V shed 4 bases and J 0 bases; nucleotides not matched to a gene: 1. The CDR3 covers 14 residues. Germline V CDR1 and CDR2: MRHNA, SNTAGT. The DNA of the CDR3 is TGTGCCAGCAGTGCAGGGGGCATGAACACTGAAGCTTTCTTT. It translates to CASSAGGMNTEAFF.

This chain connects TRBV5-4 to TRBJ2-7; 9 bases align to TRBD2. Germline V gene data show CDR1 as SGHNT and CDR2 as YYREEE (reference sequence). The V gene end was trimmed by 0 bases and the J gene end by 6 bases; junction bases not matched to a gene: 7. The CDR3 has 15 residues. This CDR3 is CASSLGGTSLGEQYF. In DNA, the CDR3 is TGTGCCAGCAGCTTGGGAGGGACTAGCTTAGGCGAGCAGTACTTC.

The rearrangement uses TRBV9 and TRBJ2-7, with TRBD1 matching 8 bases. J lost 1 base, V lost 0 bases, and 3 bases had no gene match. The CDR3 loop spans 15 amino acids. Germline V gives CDR1 SGDLS, CDR2 YYNGEE. This chain's CDR3 is CASSVAGQGSYEQYF. The CDR3 DNA follows: TGTGCCAGCAGCGTAGCCGGACAGGGATCCTACGAGCAGTACTTC.

This clone was observed a handful of times. The chain recombines TRBV27 with TRBJ1-3; 9 bases match TRBD1. Trimming removed 6 bases from V and 0 bases from J; junction bases left unmatched: 9. Germline CDR1 reads MNHEY; CDR2 reads SMNVEV (reference sequence). This CDR3 is 17 amino acids long. The CDR3 here is CASRSGQGSYSGNTIYF. DNA of the CDR3: TGTGCCAGCAGATCGGGACAGGGATCCTACTCTGGAAACACCATATATTTT.

The chain is built from TRBV28 and TRBJ2-6; D perhaps matches TRBD2 (5 bases). Trimming removed 8 bases from V and 0 bases from J, with 14 bases in between. The CDR3 totals 16 residues. CDR1 is MDHEN, CDR2 SYDVKM, per germline. CDR3 sequence (DNA): TGTGCCAGCCGAGGGAGTCCTAGCTCTGGGGCCAACGTCCTGACTTTC. Residues: CASRGSPSSGANVLTF.